The 11 T cell receptor beta chains below come from one sample, sequenced in a study of shared clonotypes between healthy human individuals. Produced via immunoSEQ multiplex PCR; TCRdb's table is partial and in-frame only. Of around 1.4 million clones in the sample, 97% to 99% were seen once. The specimen was naive CD4+ T cells sorted from blood. Specified subset: CD45RA+ positively selected. These receptors came from a man aged 25-45 years in good health.

J is TRBJ2-1 and V is TRBV25-1; 8 bases match TRBD1. The CDR3 sequence is 13 residues long. CDR1 is MGHDK, CDR2 SYGVNS, per germline. J was trimmed by 7 bases and V by 7 bases; bases with no gene match: 6. CDR3 nucleotide sequence: TGTGCCAGCATCGGGACAGGATGGAATGAGCAGTTCTTC. This encodes CASIGTGWNEQFF.

This chain's CDR3 is CASSWGGRGTQYF. The CDR3 coding sequence is TGTGCCAGCTCCTGGGGGGGGCGCGGGACCCAGTACTTC. The chain recombines TRBV27 with TRBJ2-5; D possibly corresponds to TRBD2 (7 bases). Per germline, CDR1 MNHEY and CDR2 SMNVEV (reference sequence). V lost 8 bases to trimming and J lost 7 bases, with 17 bases between them. CDR3 size: 13 residues.

V usage is TRBV7-2 and J usage is TRBJ2-7; no definite D call. CDR3 size: 12 residues. V was cut by 2 bases and J by 3 bases, with 5 bases left in between. Germline CDR1 and CDR2: SGHTA and FQGNSA. The CDR3 DNA sequence: TGTGCCAGCAGCTTATTTGACTACGAGCAGTACTTC. As protein: CASSLFDYEQYF.

CDR3 sequence (DNA): TGTGCCAGCAGGAAAACAGGGCCCTCATCCTACGAGCAGTACTTC. Residues: CASRKTGPSSYEQYF. The V gene is TRBV28, the J gene TRBJ2-7; D is perhaps TRBD1 (6 bases). Per the germline V gene, CDR1 is MDHEN and CDR2 is SYDVKM. The germline V and J ends were trimmed by 6 bases and 1 base, with 16 bases remaining between them. CDR3 size: 15 residues.

The chain links TRBV15 to TRBJ1-4, with D possibly TRBD1 on 5 matching bases. The V gene lost 5 bases and the J gene lost 7 bases, with 20 bases spanning the gap. The CDR3 spans 16 residues. CDR1 and CDR2 (germline): LNHNV, YYDKDF (reference sequence). The CDR3 reads CATSSPGRMTIEKLFF. CDR3 DNA sequence: TGTGCCACCAGCTCCCCGGGGCGGATGACGATTGAAAAACTGTTTTTT.

The chain carries TRBV29-1 and TRBJ2-1, with D possibly being TRBD1 (5 bases). V was trimmed by 2 bases and J by 9 bases, leaving 23 bases between them. This CDR3 comprises 16 residues. Germline values: CDR1 SQVTM, CDR2 ANQGSEA. This CDR3 is CSVEYPSGRWVIEQFF. The CDR3, as DNA: TGCAGCGTTGAATACCCCTCAGGGCGATGGGTCATTGAGCAGTTCTTC.

J is TRBJ1-3 and V is TRBV6-6; TRBD1 matches 9 bases. Germline assignment: CDR1 MNHNY and CDR2 SVGAGI (reference sequence). The CDR3 is 14 residues long. J was trimmed by 4 bases and V by 6 bases; bases with no gene match: 4. CDR3 sequence (DNA): TGTGCCAGCAGGGGACAGGGTTCAGGAAACACCATATATTTT. Translated, it gives CASRGQGSGNTIYF.

The V call is TRBV2, the J call TRBJ2-7; D may be TRBD2 (5 bases). Germline CDR1 and CDR2: SNHLY and FYNNEI. This CDR3 is 13 amino acids long. Trimming cost V 6 bases and J 3 bases, with 12 bases left between them. For the CDR3, the DNA is TGTGCCAGCAGGATCGGGGTGGACTACGAGCAGTACTTC. This encodes CASRIGVDYEQYF.

This chain uses TRBV19 with TRBJ2-5, with 8 nucleotides matching TRBD1. Germline V lookup: CDR1 LNHDA, CDR2 SQIVND (reference sequence). The trim removed 4 bases at V and 0 bases at J, leaving 4 bases unmatched. The CDR3 is made up of 15 amino acids. In nucleotides, the CDR3 is TGTGCCAGTAGTACATACAGGGGGTACCAAGAGACCCAGTACTTC. Protein product: CASSTYRGYQETQYF.

This chain joins TRBV6-5 and TRBJ2-3, with TRBD2 matching 8 bases. The V and J ends lost 5 bases and 3 bases, in that order; junction bases with no gene match: 7. Germline CDR1 MNHEY, CDR2 SVGAGI. This CDR3 contains 15 residues. The CDR3 DNA follows: TGTGCCAGCAGTCCGGGGGGGTTGAGGACAGATACGCAGTATTTT. This sequence encodes CASSPGGLRTDTQYF.

The gene calls are TRBV2 and TRBJ2-4, with D possibly matching TRBD2 (6 bases). The CDR3 is 16 amino acids. With 3 bases removed from V and 3 bases from J, the gap between germline ends came to 15 bases. CDR1 and CDR2 (germline): SNHLY, FYNNEI. This CDR3 reads CASSEGTGLGKNIQYF. CDR3 in DNA: TGTGCCAGCAGTGAGGGGACTGGCTTGGGCAAAAACATTCAGTACTTC. The whole variable domain, filled in from reference TRBV2 and TRBJ2-4, reads EPEVTQTPSHQVTQMGQEVILRCVPISNHLYFYWYRQILGQKVEFLVSFYNNEISEKSEIFDDQFSVERPDGSNFTLKIRSTKLEDSAMYFCASSEGTGLGKNIQYFGAGTRLSVL.